This T cell receptor (beta chain) was identified during a study of radiotherapy plus CTLA-4 blockade in lung cancer. Study as a whole: Objective responses were documented in about 20% of patients, with disease control in roughly 30%. Notes on the study in general: In blood, TCR clones derived from the tumor expanded after radiotherapy plus ipilimumab. The best predictor of response was reported to be early blood T cell clone dynamics, with interferon-beta.

TCRdb keeps only in-frame clones here, not all; method: immunoSEQ multiplex PCR. This table holds tens of thousands of clones, roughly 72% found once. In the case of this clone: No antigen is known for it.

With 4 bases clipped from V and 9 bases from J, the junction kept 11 bases outside the gene matches. This CDR3 has 14 residues. The germline gives CDR1 SGHAT, CDR2 FQNNGV. The sample was peripheral blood, taken from a patient treated with radiotherapy plus ipilimumab. The chain carries TRBV11-2 and TRBJ2-5; 7 bases agree with TRBD2. This TCR came from a human donor with non-small cell lung cancer who had stable disease on radiotherapy plus ipilimumab. The CDR3 DNA reads as TGTGCCAGCAGCTCGACTAGCTTGGGAAGGGCCCAGTACTTC. Amino acids: CASSSTSLGRAQYF.